The 28 T cell receptor beta chains reported below all come from one sample, sequenced in a study of identical twins. In TCRdb, the 5' RACE reads were re-called with MiXCR into one record per CDR3 protein. Of some 260,000 distinct CDR3 sequences listed, about an eighth are singletons. The sequenced sample consisted of memory (CD45RO+) T cells sorted from blood. Receptor source: a young woman in good health.

The V call is TRBV20-1, the J call TRBJ1-6; D might be TRBD1 (6 bases). Trimming removed 7 bases at V and 5 bases at J, with 12 bases between. CDR1 and CDR2 (germline): DFQATT, SNEGSKA (reference sequence). This CDR3 is built from 13 residues. In DNA form, the CDR3 reads TGCAGTGGGGGGGCTGGGAATAATTCACCCCTCCACTTT. This codes for CSGGAGNNSPLHF.

On this clonotype: Compared with germline, one end of the junction differs, possibly owing to a read error. The rearrangement links TRBV11-2 to TRBJ1-6; perhaps TRBD1 as D (5 bases). CDR3 size: 16 residues. CDR1 is SGHAT, CDR2 FQNNGV, per germline. The CDR3 DNA reads as TGTGCCAGCAGCTTAGACGCCCGGGACGGGGGTTCACGCCTCCACTTT. It translates to CASSLDARDGGSRLHF. The variable domain in full, completed from reference TRBV11-2 and TRBJ1-6, reads EAGVAQSPRYKIIEKRQSVAFWCNPISGHATLYWYQQILGQGPKLLIQFQNNGVVDDSQLPKDRFSAERLKGVDSTLKIQPAKLEDSAVYLCASSLDARDGGSRLHFGNGTRLTVT.

This clonotype has only a few counts. The V call is TRBV6-5, the J call TRBJ1-2; a possible D gene is TRBD1 (5 bases). The germline gives CDR1 MNHEY, CDR2 SVGAGI. Trimming removed 3 bases at V and 1 base at J, with 9 bases between. The CDR3 spans 14 residues. Here the CDR3 reads CASSYGQGNYGYTF. The CDR3 DNA reads as TGTGCCAGCAGTTATGGTCAGGGTAACTATGGCTACACCTTC.

The rearrangement links TRBV20-1 to TRBJ2-7; possible D gene TRBD1, 5 bases. CDR1 and CDR2 from the germline V gene are DFQATT and SNEGSKA (reference sequence). The CDR3 consists of 11 residues. Trimming pared 4 bases from V and 4 bases from J, leaving 8 bases between. CDR3 in amino acids: CSAKTAYEQYF. For the CDR3, the DNA is TGCAGTGCTAAGACAGCATACGAGCAGTACTTC.

The V gene is TRBV6-2 or TRBV6-3, the J gene TRBJ2-5; 8 bases fit TRBD2. The germline gives CDR1 MNHEY, CDR2 SVGEGT. This CDR3 contains 16 residues. Unmatched junction bases numbered 6, after V lost 0 bases and J lost 3 bases. The CDR3 sequence is CASSYSARGVEETQYF. In nucleotides, the CDR3 is TGTGCCAGCAGTTACTCAGCGCGGGGGGTAGAAGAGACCCAGTACTTC.

In its sample, this clonotype was seen a few times. The V and J genes are TRBV7-9 and TRBJ2-1; D call uncertain. Germline CDR1 is SEHNR and CDR2 is FQNEAQ (reference sequence). Trimming pared 5 bases from V and 7 bases from J, leaving 9 bases between. CDR3 length: 12 amino acids. The CDR3 DNA reads TGTGCCAGCAGCCATCGGGTTAATGAGCAGTTCTTC. Its protein is CASSHRVNEQFF.

This clonotype was seen a few times. This chain connects TRBV6-6 to TRBJ1-2; TRBD1 might be the D (5 bases). V shed 4 bases and J shed 7 bases, with 13 bases lying between them. Looked up from germline, CDR1 is MNHNY and CDR2 is SVGAGI (reference sequence). The CDR3 contains 13 residues. The CDR3, as DNA: TGTGCCAGCAGTTCAGGGTCCTTCCCTGGCTACACCTTC. Its protein is CASSSGSFPGYTF.

The genes are TRBV12-3 or TRBV12-4 and TRBJ2-7; the D is unclear. Trimming pared 3 bases from V and 2 bases from J, leaving 8 bases between. The CDR3 totals 13 residues. CDR3: CASSLLRTYEQYF. CDR3 nucleotides: TGTGCCAGCAGTTTGTTGCGGACCTACGAGCAGTACTTC.

Many counts were recorded for this clonotype. V and J are TRBV7-2 and TRBJ2-3; no firm D call. Germline CDR1 reads SGHTA; CDR2 reads FQGNSA. There are 14 residues in the CDR3. Trimming shortened V by 10 bases and J by 3 bases, and 17 bases separated the two germline ends. The CDR3 nucleotides are TGTGCCACCACCCCCGTGGTAGCAACAGATACGCAGTATTTT. This codes for CATTPVVATDTQYF.

This clonotype was recorded a few times. The rearrangement links TRBV20-1 to TRBJ1-1; D perhaps matches TRBD1 (5 bases). The V gene's germline CDR1 is DFQATT and CDR2 SNEGSKA (reference sequence). The CDR3 contains 14 residues. V shed 5 bases and J shed 5 bases, with 18 bases lying between them. The CDR3 protein is CSAARDRDWTEAFF. The CDR3 bases are TGCAGTGCTGCCCGAGACAGAGATTGGACTGAAGCTTTCTTT.

The chain joins TRBV5-1 to TRBJ1-1; D gene uncertain. The germline V gene has CDR1 SGHRS and CDR2 YFSETQ. The CDR3 runs to 14 residues. Between the trimmed V and J ends, which lost 0 bases and 0 bases, there was a span of 6 bases. The CDR3 protein is CASSLDSLNTEAFF. The CDR3 bases are TGCGCCAGCAGCTTGGACAGTTTGAACACTGAAGCTTTCTTT. Full variable domain (outside the CDR3, taken from reference TRBV5-1 and TRBJ1-1): KAGVTQTPRYLIKTRGQQVTLSCSPISGHRSVSWYQQTPGQGLQFLFEYFSETQRNKGNFPGRFSGRQFSNSRSEMNVSTLELGDSALYLCASSLDSLNTEAFFGQGTRLTVV.

The rearrangement joins TRBV29-1 to TRBJ2-7; TRBD2 aligns across 8 bases. Per germline, CDR1 SQVTM and CDR2 ANQGSEA. With 3 bases clipped from V and 2 bases from J, the junction kept 3 bases outside the gene matches. CDR3 length: 13 residues. In DNA form, the CDR3 reads TGCAGCGTTGAGACGACTAGCGCCTACGAGCAGTACTTC. Its translation is CSVETTSAYEQYF.

This clonotype has just a few counts. The chain uses TRBV7-9 and TRBJ1-2, with TRBD1 as a possible D gene (5 bases). CDR1 and CDR2 from the germline V gene are SEHNR and FQNEAQ (reference sequence). V was pared by 10 bases and J by 2 bases, with 11 bases between. There are 12 residues in the CDR3. The CDR3 loop reads CATSGTNYGYTF. CDR3 in DNA: TGTGCCACCTCAGGGACGAACTATGGCTACACCTTC. The full variable domain, completed using reference TRBV7-9 and TRBJ1-2, is DTGVSQNPRHKITKRGQNVTFRCDPISEHNRLYWYRQTLGQGPEFLTYFQNEAQLEKSRLLSDRFSAERPKGSFSTLEIQRTEQGDSAMYLCATSGTNYGYTFGSGTRLTVV.

This clonotype came up many times. This sequence joins TRBV7-2 and TRBJ1-1; maybe TRBD1 (6 bases). The CDR3 totals 14 residues. The germline gives CDR1 SGHTA, CDR2 FQGNSA. V lost 3 bases to trimming and J lost 4 bases, with 12 bases between them. The DNA for the CDR3 is TGTGCCAGCAGCTTCAGGGGAGGTAGCACTGAAGCTTTCTTT. The encoded protein is CASSFRGGSTEAFF.

This clonotype was detected a few times. This sequence joins TRBV7-3 and TRBJ2-1; TRBD2 might be the D (6 bases). Trimming cost V 5 bases and J 7 bases, with 12 bases left between them. This CDR3 has 13 residues. Germline values: CDR1 SGHTA, CDR2 FQGTGA. The CDR3 sequence is CASSPGRGNEQFF. CDR3 bases: TGTGCCAGCAGCCCGGGGCGGGGTAATGAGCAGTTCTTC.

This chain joins TRBV5-1 and TRBJ1-1; D is unresolved. The CDR3 has 14 residues. Trimming took off 5 bases at V and 2 bases at J, with 13 bases between the two ends. Germline V gene sequence: CDR1 SGHRS, CDR2 YFSETQ. The CDR3 region is CASRYQVVNTEAFF. CDR3 coding DNA: TGCGCCAGCAGATATCAGGTAGTTAACACTGAAGCTTTCTTT.

The chain is built from TRBV29-1 and TRBJ2-7; TRBD1 agrees at 7 bases. The CDR3 length is 12 residues. Germline V gene lookup returns CDR1 SQVTM and CDR2 ANQGSEA. V trimming: 4 bases; J trimming: 2 bases; junction bases outside the gene matches: 2. The CDR3 protein is CSVGDSTYEQYF. In DNA, the CDR3 is TGCAGCGTTGGGGACAGTACCTACGAGCAGTACTTC.

V and J are TRBV3-1 and TRBJ1-5, with D unclear. The CDR3 is 12 residues long. V lost 0 bases, J lost 12 bases, and 9 bases lay in between. CDR1 and CDR2 (germline): LGHDT, YNNKEL (reference sequence). The CDR3 spells CASSQDDTFQHF. The DNA of the CDR3 is TGTGCCAGCAGCCAAGACGACACCTTCCAGCATTTT. Filled out from reference TRBV3-1 and TRBJ1-5, the complete variable domain reads DTAVSQTPKYLVTQMGNDKSIKCEQNLGHDTMYWYKQDSKKFLKIMFSYNNKELIINETVPNRFSPKSPDKAHLNLHINSLELGDSAVYFCASSQDDTFQHFGDGTRLSIL.

In its sample, this clonotype was seen a few times. The chain uses TRBV4-1 and TRBJ1-2; D not resolved. The germline V and J ends were trimmed by 4 bases and 8 bases, with 23 bases remaining between them. The CDR3 consists of 16 residues. CDR1 is MGHRA and CDR2 is YSYEKL in the germline V gene. The CDR3 sequence is CASSPTYGEAHRGYTF. CDR3 DNA sequence: TGCGCCAGCAGCCCGACCTACGGGGAGGCCCATCGGGGCTACACCTTC.

This clonotype was counted only a few times. The CDR3 reads CSVQVGSYNEQFF. The CDR3 bases are TGCAGTGTCCAGGTGGGCTCCTACAATGAGCAGTTCTTC. V usage is TRBV20-1 and J usage is TRBJ2-1; the D is unclear. The V gene's germline CDR1 is DFQATT and CDR2 SNEGSKA (reference sequence). Trimming took 7 bases from V and 0 from J, leaving 10 bases between them. The CDR3 totals 13 residues.

The CDR3 DNA reads as TGCAGTGCTAGAGATCTGGTCTACTTGGATACGCAGTATTTT. Protein: CSARDLVYLDTQYF. This chain links TRBV20-1 with TRBJ2-3, with no clear D. Germline CDR1 and CDR2: DFQATT and SNEGSKA (reference sequence). Trimming shortened V by 0 bases and J by 6 bases, and 13 bases separated the two germline ends. The CDR3 is made up of 14 amino acids.

This clonotype was observed a few times. The V gene is TRBV11-2, the J gene TRBJ2-6; possibly TRBD2 for D (5 bases). The CDR3 is made up of 17 amino acids. Germline V lookup: CDR1 SGHAT, CDR2 FQNNGV. V was pared by 0 bases and J by 0 bases, with 9 bases between. The CDR3 region has the DNA TGTGCCAGCAGCTTAGATATGGCGGGCTCTGGGGCCAACGTCCTGACTTTC. Protein sequence: CASSLDMAGSGANVLTF.

Only a few counts were recorded for this clonotype. The V call is TRBV12-3 or TRBV12-4, the J call TRBJ1-2, with no clear D. CDR3 length: 11 residues. Between the trimmed V and J ends, which lost 6 bases and 6 bases, there was a span of 8 bases. The chain's CDR3 is CASSRSHGYTF. CDR3 DNA sequence: TGTGCCAGCAGCCGGAGTCATGGCTACACCTTC.

This clonotype was observed at least ten times. The V call is TRBV6-1, the J call TRBJ1-2; 7 bases are shared with TRBD1. The CDR3 spans 14 residues. V shed 5 bases and J 5 bases; nucleotides not matched to a gene: 8. CDR1 MNHNS and CDR2 SASEGT come from the germline V gene. The CDR3 DNA reads as TGTGCCAGCAGTCGGACAGGAGGCCGTTATGGCTACACCTTC. Translated: CASSRTGGRYGYTF.

V usage is TRBV6-1 and J usage is TRBJ2-2; either TRBD1 or TRBD2 may supply D (5 bases each). Trimming left V 6 bases short and J 7 bases short, with 18 bases between. The CDR3 consists of 15 residues. In germline, CDR1 is MNHNS, CDR2 SASEGT. The CDR3, as DNA: TGTGCCAGCAGACTACAGCTGGGGGTTAACGGGGAGCTGTTTTTT. Amino acids: CASRLQLGVNGELFF.

The chain carries TRBV5-1 and TRBJ1-1, with 11 bases fitting TRBD1. Germline trimming cut 2 bases from V and 5 bases from J; bases unmatched to any gene: 8. The CDR3 consists of 16 residues. Germline lookup yields CDR1 SGHRS and CDR2 YFSETQ. CDR3 in DNA: TGCGCCAGCAGCTTTAACGGACAGGGGGCTGGTACTGAAGCTTTCTTT. As protein: CASSFNGQGAGTEAFF.

This clonotype was counted a few times. The V call is TRBV5-1, the J call TRBJ2-7, with unresolved D. The V gene lost 0 bases and the J gene lost 3 bases, with 7 bases spanning the gap. The germline V gene encodes CDR1 SGHRS and CDR2 YFSETQ. CDR3 size: 13 residues. The CDR3 is CASSLARYYEQYF. CDR3 sequence (DNA): TGCGCCAGCAGCTTGGCTAGGTACTACGAGCAGTACTTC.

This clonotype was seen a few times. The gene calls are TRBV27 and TRBJ2-2; TRBD2 is a possible D gene (7 bases). The length of the CDR3 is 13 residues. Germline V lookup: CDR1 MNHEY, CDR2 SMNVEV (reference sequence). The CDR3 nucleotides read TGTGCTTCTTGGGGGGGGCGCCACGGGGAGCTGTTTTTT. It encodes CASWGGRHGELFF.